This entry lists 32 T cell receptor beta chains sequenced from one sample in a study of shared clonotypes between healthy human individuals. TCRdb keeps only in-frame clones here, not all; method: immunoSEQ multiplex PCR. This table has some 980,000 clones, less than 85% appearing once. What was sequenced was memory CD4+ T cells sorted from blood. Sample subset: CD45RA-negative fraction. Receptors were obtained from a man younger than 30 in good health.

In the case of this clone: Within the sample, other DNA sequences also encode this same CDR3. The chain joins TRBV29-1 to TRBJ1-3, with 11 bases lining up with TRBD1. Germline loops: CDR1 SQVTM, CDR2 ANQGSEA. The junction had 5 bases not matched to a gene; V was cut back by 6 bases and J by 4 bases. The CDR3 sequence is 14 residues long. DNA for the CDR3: TGCAGCGTGGGACAGGGGGGGTCAGGAAACACCATATATTTT. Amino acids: CSVGQGGSGNTIYF.

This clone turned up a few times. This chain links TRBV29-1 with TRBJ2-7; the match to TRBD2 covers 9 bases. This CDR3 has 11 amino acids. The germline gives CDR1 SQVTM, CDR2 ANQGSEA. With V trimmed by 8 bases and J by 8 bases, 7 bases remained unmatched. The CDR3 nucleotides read TGCAGCACCAGTCTAGCGGGGCAGCAGTACTTC. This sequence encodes CSTSLAGQQYF.

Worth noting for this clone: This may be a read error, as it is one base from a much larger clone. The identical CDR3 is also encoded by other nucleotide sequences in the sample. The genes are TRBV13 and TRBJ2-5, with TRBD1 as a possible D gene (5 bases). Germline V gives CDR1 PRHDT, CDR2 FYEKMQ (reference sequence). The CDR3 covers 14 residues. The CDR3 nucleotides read TGTGCCAGTAGCTTATTCAACAGGTTAGAGACCCAGTACTTC. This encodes CASSLFNRLETQYF.

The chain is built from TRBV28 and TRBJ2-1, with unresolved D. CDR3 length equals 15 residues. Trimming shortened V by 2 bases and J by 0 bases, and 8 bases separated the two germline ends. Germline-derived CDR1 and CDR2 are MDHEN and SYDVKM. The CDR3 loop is CASSLETASYNEQFF. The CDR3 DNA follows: TGTGCCAGCAGTTTAGAGACCGCCTCCTACAATGAGCAGTTCTTC.

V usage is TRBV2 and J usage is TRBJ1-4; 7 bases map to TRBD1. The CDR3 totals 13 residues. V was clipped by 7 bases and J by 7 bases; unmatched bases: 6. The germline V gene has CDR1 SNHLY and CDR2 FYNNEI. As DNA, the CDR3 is TGTGCCAGCACCGGAGGACAGGTTGAAAAACTGTTTTTT. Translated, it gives CASTGGQVEKLFF.

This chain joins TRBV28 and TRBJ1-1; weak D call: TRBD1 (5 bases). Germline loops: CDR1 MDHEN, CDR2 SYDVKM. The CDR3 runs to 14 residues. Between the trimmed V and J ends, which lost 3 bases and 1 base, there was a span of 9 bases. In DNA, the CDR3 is TGTGCCAGCAGTTTGACAGCGACGAACACTGAAGCTTTCTTT. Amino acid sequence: CASSLTATNTEAFF.

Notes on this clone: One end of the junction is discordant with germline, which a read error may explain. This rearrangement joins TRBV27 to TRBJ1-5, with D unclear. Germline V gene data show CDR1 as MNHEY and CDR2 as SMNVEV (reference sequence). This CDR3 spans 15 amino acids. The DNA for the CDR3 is TGTGCCAGCAGTCTATCCCGGGCCGATAATCAGCCCCAGCATTTT. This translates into CASSLSRADNQPQHF.

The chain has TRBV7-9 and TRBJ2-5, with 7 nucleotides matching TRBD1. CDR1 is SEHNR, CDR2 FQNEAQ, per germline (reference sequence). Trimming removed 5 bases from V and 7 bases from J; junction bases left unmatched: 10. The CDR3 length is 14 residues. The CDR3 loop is CASSPMTGRGTQYF. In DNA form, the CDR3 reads TGTGCCAGCAGCCCAATGACAGGGAGAGGGACCCAGTACTTC.

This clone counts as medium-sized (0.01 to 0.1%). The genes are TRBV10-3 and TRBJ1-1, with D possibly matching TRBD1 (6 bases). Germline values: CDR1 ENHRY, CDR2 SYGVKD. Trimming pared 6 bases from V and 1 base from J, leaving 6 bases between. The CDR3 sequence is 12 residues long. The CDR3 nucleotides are TGTGCCATCAGCAGGGGGAACACTGAAGCTTTCTTT. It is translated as CAISRGNTEAFF.

The CDR3 bases are TGTGCCAGCACTTCGGGTTCCAGGTCAACAGATACGCAGTATTTT. Its translation is CASTSGSRSTDTQYF. V is TRBV27 and J is TRBJ2-3; D not certain. This CDR3 spans 15 amino acids. CDR1 is MNHEY and CDR2 is SMNVEV in the germline V gene (reference sequence). V lost 7 bases, J lost 3 bases, and 17 bases lay in between.

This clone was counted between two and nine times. CDR3 sequence (DNA): TGTGCCAGCAGTGACAGGGTTCAGCCCCAGCATTTT. Translating it yields CASSDRVQPQHF. The chain employs TRBV6-1 and TRBJ1-5, with a weak D call TRBD1 (5 bases). The CDR3 is made up of 12 amino acids. Germline V lookup: CDR1 MNHNS, CDR2 SASEGT. Trimming stripped 3 bases from V and 6 bases from J, with 6 bases between.

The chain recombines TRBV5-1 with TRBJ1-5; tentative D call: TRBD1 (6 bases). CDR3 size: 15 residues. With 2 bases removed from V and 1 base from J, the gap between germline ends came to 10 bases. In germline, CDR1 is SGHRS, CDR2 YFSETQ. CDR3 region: CASSLGGGSNQPQHF. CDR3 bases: TGCGCCAGCAGCTTAGGAGGGGGGAGCAATCAGCCCCAGCATTTT.

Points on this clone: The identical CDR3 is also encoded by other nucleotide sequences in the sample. CDR3 protein: CASSLGYEQYF. CDR3 bases: TGTGCCAGCAGTCTAGGCTACGAGCAGTACTTC. The chain links TRBV6-6 to TRBJ2-7, with no clear D. Trimming removed 5 bases at V and 3 bases at J, with 5 bases between. This CDR3 contains 11 residues. The germline V gene encodes CDR1 MNHNY and CDR2 SVGAGI (reference sequence).

The DNA of the CDR3 is TGTGCCAGCGATGGGGGCAACTATGGCTACACCTTC. It specifies CASDGGNYGYTF. The chain employs TRBV7-9 and TRBJ1-2; possible D gene TRBD1, 6 bases. The V and J ends lost 8 bases and 2 bases respectively, with 9 bases between them. This CDR3 spans 12 amino acids. Germline V lookup: CDR1 SEHNR, CDR2 FQNEAQ (reference sequence).

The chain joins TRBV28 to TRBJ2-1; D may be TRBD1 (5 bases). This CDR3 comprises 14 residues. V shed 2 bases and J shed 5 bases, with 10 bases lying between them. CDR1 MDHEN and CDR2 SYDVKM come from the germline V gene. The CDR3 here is CASSLPGLNNEQFF. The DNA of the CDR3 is TGTGCCAGCAGTTTACCAGGGCTGAACAATGAGCAGTTCTTC.

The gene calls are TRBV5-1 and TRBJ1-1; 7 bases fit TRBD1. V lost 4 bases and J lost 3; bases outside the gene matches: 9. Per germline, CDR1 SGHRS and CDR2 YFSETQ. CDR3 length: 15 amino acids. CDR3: CASSAQGVMDTEAFF. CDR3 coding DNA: TGCGCCAGCAGCGCCCAGGGGGTTATGGACACTGAAGCTTTCTTT.

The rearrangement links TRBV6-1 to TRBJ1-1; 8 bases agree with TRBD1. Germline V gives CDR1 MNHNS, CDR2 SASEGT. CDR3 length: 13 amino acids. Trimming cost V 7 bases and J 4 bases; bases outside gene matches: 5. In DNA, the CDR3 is TGTGCCAGCACCACAGACAGGGGCACTGAAGCTTTCTTT. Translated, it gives CASTTDRGTEAFF.

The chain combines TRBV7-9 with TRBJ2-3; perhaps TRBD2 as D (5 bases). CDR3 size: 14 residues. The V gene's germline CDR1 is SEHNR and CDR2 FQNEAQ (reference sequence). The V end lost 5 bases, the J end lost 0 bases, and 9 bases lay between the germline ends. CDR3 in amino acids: CASSPRGSTDTQYF. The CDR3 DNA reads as TGTGCCAGCAGCCCCCGGGGAAGCACAGATACGCAGTATTTT.

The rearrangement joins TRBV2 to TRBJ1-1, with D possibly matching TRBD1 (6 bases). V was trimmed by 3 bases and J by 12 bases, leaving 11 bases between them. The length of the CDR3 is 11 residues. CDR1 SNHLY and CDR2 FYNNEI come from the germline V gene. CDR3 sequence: CASSDLGQPFF. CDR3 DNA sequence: TGTGCCAGCAGTGATCTGGGACAACCTTTCTTT.

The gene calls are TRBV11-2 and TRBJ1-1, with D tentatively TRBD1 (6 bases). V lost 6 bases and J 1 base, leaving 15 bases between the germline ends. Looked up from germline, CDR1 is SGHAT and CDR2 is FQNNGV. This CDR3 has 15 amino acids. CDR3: CASRRGGEKNTEAFF. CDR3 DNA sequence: TGTGCCAGCAGACGAGGGGGGGAAAAGAACACTGAAGCTTTCTTT. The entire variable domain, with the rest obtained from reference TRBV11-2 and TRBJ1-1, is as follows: EAGVAQSPRYKIIEKRQSVAFWCNPISGHATLYWYQQILGQGPKLLIQFQNNGVVDDSQLPKDRFSAERLKGVDSTLKIQPAKLEDSAVYLCASRRGGEKNTEAFFGQGTRLTVV.

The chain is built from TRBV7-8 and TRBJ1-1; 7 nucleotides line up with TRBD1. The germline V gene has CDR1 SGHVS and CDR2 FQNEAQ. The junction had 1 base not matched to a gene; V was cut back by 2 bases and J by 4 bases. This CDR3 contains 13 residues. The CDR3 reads CASSLQGGTEAFF. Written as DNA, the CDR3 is TGTGCCAGCAGCTTACAGGGGGGCACTGAAGCTTTCTTT.

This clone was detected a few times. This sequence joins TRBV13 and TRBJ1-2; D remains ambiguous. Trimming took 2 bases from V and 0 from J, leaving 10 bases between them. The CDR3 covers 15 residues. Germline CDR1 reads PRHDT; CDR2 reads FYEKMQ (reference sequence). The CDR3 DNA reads TGTGCCAGCAGCTTAAGCCGAGACGCTAACTATGGCTACACCTTC. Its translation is CASSLSRDANYGYTF.

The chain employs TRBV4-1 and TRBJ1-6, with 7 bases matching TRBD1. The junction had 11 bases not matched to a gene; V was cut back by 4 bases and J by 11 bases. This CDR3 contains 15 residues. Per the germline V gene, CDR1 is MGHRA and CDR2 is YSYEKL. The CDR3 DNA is TGCGCCAGCAGCCTAACAGGGGATCAATTGACACCCCTCCACTTT. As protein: CASSLTGDQLTPLHF.

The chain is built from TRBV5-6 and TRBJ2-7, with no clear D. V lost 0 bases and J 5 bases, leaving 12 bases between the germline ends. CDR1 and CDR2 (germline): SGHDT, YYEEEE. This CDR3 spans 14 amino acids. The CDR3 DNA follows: TGTGCCAGCAGCTTGGGGCCACCGATCAACGAGCAGTACTTC. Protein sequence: CASSLGPPINEQYF.

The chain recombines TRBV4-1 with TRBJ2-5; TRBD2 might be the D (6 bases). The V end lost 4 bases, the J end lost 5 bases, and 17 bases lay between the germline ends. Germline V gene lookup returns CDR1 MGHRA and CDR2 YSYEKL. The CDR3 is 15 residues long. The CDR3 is CASSRLAAGTETQYF. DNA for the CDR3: TGCGCCAGCAGCCGACTCGCCGCGGGGACGGAGACCCAGTACTTC.

The CDR3 DNA sequence: TGCGCCAGCAGCTTGGAGCTGGCGGGAGGACCGAACACCGGGGAGCTGTTTTTT. Encoded protein: CASSLELAGGPNTGELFF. The chain combines TRBV5-1 with TRBJ2-2, with 8 bases matching TRBD2. V lost 0 bases, J lost 0 bases, and 7 bases stayed unmatched. The CDR3 totals 18 residues. Germline CDR1 SGHRS, CDR2 YFSETQ. Full variable domain (rest looked up from reference TRBV5-1 and TRBJ2-2): KAGVTQTPRYLIKTRGQQVTLSCSPISGHRSVSWYQQTPGQGLQFLFEYFSETQRNKGNFPGRFSGRQFSNSRSEMNVSTLELGDSALYLCASSLELAGGPNTGELFFGEGSRLTVL.

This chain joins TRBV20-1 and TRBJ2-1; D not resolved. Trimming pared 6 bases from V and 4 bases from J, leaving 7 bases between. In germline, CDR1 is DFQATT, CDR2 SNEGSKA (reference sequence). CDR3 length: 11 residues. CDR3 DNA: TGCAGTGCGCTAAAATACAATGAGCAGTTCTTC. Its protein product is CSALKYNEQFF.

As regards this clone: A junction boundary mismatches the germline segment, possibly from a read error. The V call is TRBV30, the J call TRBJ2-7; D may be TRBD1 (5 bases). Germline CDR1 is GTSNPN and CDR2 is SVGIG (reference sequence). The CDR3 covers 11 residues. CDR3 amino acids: CAWSYDRFERF. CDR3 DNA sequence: TGTGCCTGGAGTTACGACAGATTCGAACGCTTC.

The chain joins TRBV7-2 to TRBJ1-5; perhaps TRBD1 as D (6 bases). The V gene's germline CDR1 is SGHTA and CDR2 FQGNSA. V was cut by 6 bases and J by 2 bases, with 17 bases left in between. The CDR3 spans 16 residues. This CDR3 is CASRSQGSVGNQPQHF. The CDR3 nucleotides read TGTGCCAGCAGATCACAGGGTTCTGTAGGCAATCAGCCCCAGCATTTT.

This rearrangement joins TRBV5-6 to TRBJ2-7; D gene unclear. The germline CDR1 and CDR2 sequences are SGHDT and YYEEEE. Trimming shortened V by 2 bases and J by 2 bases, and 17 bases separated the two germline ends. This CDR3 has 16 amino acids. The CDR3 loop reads CASSLNLWQATYEQYF. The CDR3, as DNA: TGTGCCAGCAGCTTAAATCTGTGGCAGGCGACCTACGAGCAGTACTTC.

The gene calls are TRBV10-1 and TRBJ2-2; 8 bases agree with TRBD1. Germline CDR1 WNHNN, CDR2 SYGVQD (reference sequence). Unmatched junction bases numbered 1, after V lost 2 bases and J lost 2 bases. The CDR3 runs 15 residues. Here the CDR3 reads CASSEGQGNTGELFF. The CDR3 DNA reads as TGCGCCAGCAGTGAGGGACAGGGAAACACCGGGGAGCTGTTTTTT.

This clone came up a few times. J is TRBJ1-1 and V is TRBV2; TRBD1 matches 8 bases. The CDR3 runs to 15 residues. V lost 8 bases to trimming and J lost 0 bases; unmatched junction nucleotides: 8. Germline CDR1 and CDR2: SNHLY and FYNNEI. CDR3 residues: CASARQGNMNTEAFF. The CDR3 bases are TGTGCCAGCGCCAGACAGGGGAACATGAACACTGAAGCTTTCTTT.